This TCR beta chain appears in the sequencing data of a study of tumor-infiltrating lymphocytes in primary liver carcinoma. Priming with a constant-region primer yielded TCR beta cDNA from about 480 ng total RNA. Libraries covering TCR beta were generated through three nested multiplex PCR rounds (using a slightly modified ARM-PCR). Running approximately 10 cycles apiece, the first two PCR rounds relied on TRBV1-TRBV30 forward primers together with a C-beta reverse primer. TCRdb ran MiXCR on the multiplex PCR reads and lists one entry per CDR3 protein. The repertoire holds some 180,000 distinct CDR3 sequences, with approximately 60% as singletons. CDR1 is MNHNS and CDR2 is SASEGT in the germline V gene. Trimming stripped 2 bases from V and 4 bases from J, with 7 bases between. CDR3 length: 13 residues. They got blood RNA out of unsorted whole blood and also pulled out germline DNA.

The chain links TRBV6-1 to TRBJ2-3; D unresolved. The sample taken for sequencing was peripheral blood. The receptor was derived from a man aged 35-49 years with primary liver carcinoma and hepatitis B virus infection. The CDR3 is CASSESYSDTQYF. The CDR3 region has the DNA TGTGCCAGCAGTGAATCCTACTCAGATACGCAGTATTTT.